This record concerns one TCR beta chain sequence. Only a few counts were recorded for this clonotype. Its recognized antigen is unknown. Base qualities are missing; no much larger clone stands one base away. These data are taken from a study of molecular identifiers for immune sequencing clone quantification (dated by TCRdb to 2016 to 2018). Some background on the complete study: For a replicate experiment, the RNA from either 20,000 or 100,000 naive CD8 T cells was divided into five aliquots, and four of those aliquots went on to sequencing. This methods study benchmarked molecular-identifier clustering-based TCR repertoire sequencing (MIDCIRS) and TCR RNA copy counting, using CD8 T cells to do so. What the study reported, not specific to this receptor: A single cell's worth of spiked-in Jurkat TCR RNA was reported detectable even among 900,000 to 1,000,000 naive CD8 T cells. Without barcode sub-clustering, chimeric consensus sequences inflated TCR diversity; chimeras reached as high as 47%. Highly expanded clone sizes could be underestimated because identical TCR molecules may share a barcode. Clones above 20 RNA copies held over 99% of molecules in CMV-specific effector cells but under 1% in naive cells. Modeling gave about 3.2 recovered TCR RNA copies per cell versus 8 to 10 by digital PCR, implying around 30% capture efficiency. Naive libraries contained spiked-in Jurkat TCR RNA (approximately nine copies' worth), which is not part of the donor repertoire.

The receptor library was made with PCR. The sequencer was an Illumina HiSeq 4000. Bulk TCR libraries were prepared as previously described, using TCR primers listed in Table S5. Purification of total RNA was performed with the Qiagen AllPrep DNA/RNA kit. Before any analysis, reads coming from multiple sequencing runs of the same library were combined into one pool. Processing in the source paper ran as follows. Only reads with exact TCR constant sequence were kept, trimmed to 150 nt, and grouped by their 12-nt molecular barcodes. Within each barcode group, reads were sub-clustered at a 15% Levenshtein threshold, and quality-weighted consensus sequences were built per RNA molecule. Non-functional sequences were discarded, and so were lower-count sequences lying one edit away from another sequence. Based on a fit of two negative binomial distributions, barcode sub-clusters having less than 20% of the maximum read count were discarded. TCRdb reprocessing: public reads trimmed at Q25 with fastp, clones called with MiXCR, in-frame beta chains kept. Identical CDR3 protein sequences are pooled into one entry, listed with their most common genes and DNA. It is TCRdb's table, rather than the study itself, that gives the V and J calls and clone size. The sample contains around 13,000 distinct CDR3 sequences, 16% of them found a single time. The ten top clones hold 1.5% to 2% of the sample.

Libraries of naive CD8 T cells were generated from roughly 21,000 to 960,000 sorted cells, with 10%, 30% or 50% of the purified RNA used. Naive CD8 T cells were FACS-sorted as CD8+CD4-CCR7+CD45RA+ on a BD FACSAria II into RLT Plus buffer. Detection sensitivity was tested by spiking Jurkat RNA equal to roughly ten TCR copies' worth into samples containing about 19,000-1,000,000 naive CD8 T cells. Enrichment of CD8 T cells was done with RosetteSep CD8+ T Cell Enrichment Cocktail plus Ficoll-Paque, and ACK red cell lysis came afterward. The germline V gene (reference sequence) supplies CDR1 MNHNY and CDR2 SVGAGI. V is clipped by 2 bases and J by 7 bases, and the sequence between their germline boundaries is 6 bases long. Taken from cysteine to phenylalanine, the CDR3 has 12 residues. Only CDR3 DNA remains: 36 bases, in frame from the first base.

The chain links TRBV6-6 with TRBJ2-1; a tentative D match to TRBD2 spans 5 bases. The sample taken for sequencing was naive CD8+ T cells from blood, with Jurkat cell RNA spiked in. The cell subset or site label for this specimen denotes: FACS-sorted CD8+CD4-CCR7+CD45RA+ naive T cells. The clonotype was recovered from a human donor in good health. Some libraries in this study had Jurkat cell RNA spiked in. The sequence in DNA is TGTGCCAGCAGTTACCCGGGGAATGAGCAGTTCTTC. This sequence encodes CASSYPGNEQFF.